This is a list of T cell receptor beta chains from one sample in a study of type 1 regulatory T cells. TCRdb ran MiXCR on the reads and lists one entry per CDR3 protein. The table lists more than 50,000 distinct CDR3 sequences, roughly two thirds of them singletons, with roughly 1.9% in the top ten. These receptors are not linked to any known antigen. Sequenced sample: cultured non-Tr1 T cells, either the whole culture or a sorted T cell fraction (not recorded which). The source is a human donor in good health. Both conserved end residues are part of each CDR3. The D gene is left open where the match is weak. Some rows mark clone size as missing; the rest say once, few, many or name a class of expanded clone.

TRBJ2-1,TRBV9,-,TRBD2,CASSFLAGGTSYNEQFF,TGTGCCAGCAGCTTTTTAGCGGGGGGGACGTCATACAATGAGCAGTTCTTC
TRBJ2-7,TRBV6-2/TRBV6-3,-,-,CASSRQGGSYEQYF,TGTGCCAGCAGTCGCCAGGGAGGATCCTACGAGCAGTACTTC
TRBJ2-1,TRBV7-2,-,-,CASSLGFGPAEQFF,TGTGCCAGCAGCTTAGGGTTTGGTCCTGCTGAGCAGTTCTTC
TRBJ2-5,TRBV11-2,-,-,CASSMSFSGQTQYF,TGTGCCAGCAGCATGTCATTTTCAGGGCAGACCCAGTACTTC
TRBJ1-1,TRBV5-4,-,TRBD1,CASSIPTGMNTEAFF,TGTGCCAGCAGCATCCCGACAGGGATGAACACTGAAGCTTTCTTT
TRBJ2-1,TRBV12-3/TRBV12-4,few,-,CASSLVGQRYNEQFF,TGTGCCAGCAGTTTGGTAGGACAGAGATACAATGAGCAGTTCTTC
TRBJ1-2,TRBV20-1,-,TRBD1,CSAPFSDREDGYTF,TGCAGTGCCCCGTTTAGCGACAGGGAGGATGGCTACACCTTC
TRBJ2-5,TRBV27,once,-,CASSFLGTQYF,TGTGCCAGCAGTTTCTTGGGGACCCAGTACTTC
TRBJ2-1,TRBV7-2,once,-,CASSLAGTGSEQFF,TGTGCCAGCAGCTTAGCGGGAACGGGAAGCGAGCAGTTCTTC
TRBJ2-1,TRBV25-1,-,-,CASRNTPYNEQFF,TGTGCCAGCAGGAATACTCCCTACAATGAGCAGTTCTTC
TRBJ2-1,TRBV6-2/TRBV6-3,-,-,CASSYQDWETNNEQFF,TGTGCCAGCAGTTACCAGGACTGGGAAACCAACAATGAGCAGTTCTTC
TRBJ2-5,TRBV12-3/TRBV12-4,-,TRBD2,CASSPWRGIQETQYF,TGTGCCAGCAGTCCTTGGCGGGGGATACAAGAGACCCAGTACTTC
TRBJ2-2,TRBV20-1,few,-,CSARDPGVANTGELFF,TGCAGTGCTAGAGATCCGGGAGTAGCGAACACCGGGGAGCTGTTTTTT
TRBJ1-6,TRBV12-3/TRBV12-4,-,TRBD1,CASSHRTGDSPLHF,TGTGCCAGCAGCCATAGGACAGGGGACTCACCCCTCCACTTT
TRBJ2-3,TRBV5-1,-,-,CASRPEGRTTDTQYF,TGCGCCAGCAGACCCGAGGGCCGGACCACAGATACGCAGTATTTT
TRBJ1-5,TRBV16,few,-,CASSQFGNNQPQHF,TGTGCCAGCAGCCAATTTGGCAACAATCAGCCCCAGCATTTT
TRBJ1-5,TRBV10-3,few,-,CAAFQGYNQPQHF,TGTGCCGCATTCCAGGGGTACAATCAGCCCCAGCATTTT
TRBJ2-2,TRBV27,-,TRBD2,CASKTGGLAGVPGELFF,TGTGCCAGCAAGACAGGGGGACTAGCGGGAGTCCCCGGGGAGCTGTTTTTT
TRBJ2-7,TRBV20-1,-,-,CSATSGGAGEQYF,TGCAGTGCTACTTCAGGTGGCGCGGGGGAGCAGTACTTC
TRBJ2-1,TRBV7-2,medium-sized,TRBD1,CASRRDRRSNEQFF,TGTGCCAGCAGACGGGACAGACGCTCTAATGAGCAGTTCTTC
TRBJ1-5,TRBV7-3,few,-,CASSNNQPQHF,TGTGCCAGCAGCAACAATCAGCCCCAGCATTTT
TRBJ2-5,TRBV5-1,few,-,CASSFGNTVQKETQYF,TGCGCCAGCAGCTTTGGTAACACCGTTCAGAAAGAGACCCAGTACTTC
TRBJ1-5,TRBV6-1,-,-,CASSPDDQPQHF,TGTGCCAGCAGTCCAGATGATCAGCCCCAGCATTTT
TRBJ1-3,TRBV9,-,-,CASSPGTSNPGNTIYF,TGTGCCAGCAGCCCTGGGACAAGCAATCCCGGAAACACCATATATTTT
TRBJ2-5,TRBV4-3,few,-,CASSQDRQAFHF,TGCGCCAGCAGCCAAGATCGACAGGCTTTTCACTTC
TRBJ2-3,TRBV11-2,-,-,CASSPTPPLADTQYF,TGTGCCAGCAGCCCAACGCCCCCCTTGGCAGATACGCAGTATTTT
TRBJ2-4,TRBV5-1,-,TRBD2,CASSLDVSGGNIQYF,TGCGCCAGCAGCCTAGACGTAAGCGGGGGAAACATTCAGTACTTC
TRBJ2-1,TRBV7-6,once,TRBD2,CASSPGGAGVLYNEQFF,TGTGCCAGCAGCCCAGGAGGGGCGGGAGTACTCTACAATGAGCAGTTCTTC
TRBJ2-4,TRBV7-8,-,TRBD2,CACSLGASGPGAKNIQYF,TGTGCCTGCAGCTTAGGGGCTAGCGGGCCTGGGGCCAAAAACATTCAGTACTTC
TRBJ1-1,TRBV20-1,-,-,CSARDTDKGLMNTEAFF,TGCAGTGCTAGAGATACGGACAAGGGGCTTATGAACACTGAAGCTTTCTTT
TRBJ2-2,TRBV2,-,-,CASRDYTGELFF,TGTGCCAGCAGGGATTACACCGGGGAGCTGTTTTTT
TRBJ2-7,TRBV2,few,-,CASSEVRVLLGSEQYF,TGTGCCAGCAGTGAAGTCAGGGTCCTACTTGGCTCCGAGCAGTACTTC
TRBJ2-4,TRBV19,few,TRBD2,CASRLAGGPQNIQYF,TGTGCCAGTAGGCTAGCGGGAGGGCCCCAAAACATTCAGTACTTC
TRBJ1-2,TRBV20-1,-,-,CSARDAQSSGGYTF,TGCAGTGCTAGAGATGCACAGTCCTCAGGAGGCTACACCTTC
TRBJ1-3,TRBV29-1,few,-,CSVGSGNTIYF,TGCAGCGTGGGCTCTGGAAACACCATATATTTT
TRBJ2-7,TRBV7-3,-,TRBD2,CASSRGLADNYEQYF,TGTGCCAGCAGCCGGGGACTAGCGGATAACTACGAGCAGTACTTC
TRBJ1-1,TRBV7-9,-,-,CASRGSGTKNTEAFF,TGTGCCAGCAGAGGGTCGGGGACGAAGAACACTGAAGCTTTCTTT
TRBJ1-5,TRBV18,-,-,CASSPGQGGGQPQHF,TGTGCCAGCTCACCTGGGCAGGGCGGGGGTCAGCCCCAGCATTTT
TRBJ2-7,TRBV7-2,-,-,CASSEGGWRQSSYEQYF,TGTGCCAGCAGCGAAGGGGGGTGGCGGCAGAGCTCCTACGAGCAGTACTTC
TRBJ2-7,TRBV4-1,-,-,CASSRNSLSYEQYF,TGCGCCAGCAGCCGAAACTCCCTCTCCTACGAGCAGTACTTC
TRBJ1-2,TRBV5-1,-,TRBD1,CASSSSWDSSYGYTF,TGCGCCAGCAGCTCTTCATGGGACAGCTCCTATGGCTACACCTTC
TRBJ2-7,TRBV18,-,-,CASSENPTYEQYF,TGTGCCAGCTCAGAGAACCCAACCTACGAGCAGTACTTC
TRBJ2-7,TRBV20-1,-,TRBD2,CSARDSGLATYEQYF,TGCAGTGCTAGAGATTCGGGACTAGCAACCTACGAGCAGTACTTC
TRBJ2-3,TRBV12-3/TRBV12-4,-,-,CASSFTSSTDTQYF,TGTGCCAGCAGTTTTACATCTAGCACAGATACGCAGTATTTT
TRBJ2-1,TRBV6-6,-,TRBD1,CASTGTGSNEQFF,TGTGCCAGCACTGGGACAGGGAGTAATGAGCAGTTCTTC
TRBJ2-7,TRBV29-1,few,TRBD1,CSVEDYRRDRDDEQYF,TGCAGCGTTGAAGACTACCGCCGGGACAGGGACGACGAGCAGTACTTC
TRBJ2-1,TRBV7-6,-,-,CASNLGPNNEQFF,TGTGCCAGCAACCTAGGCCCTAATAATGAGCAGTTCTTC
TRBJ2-1,TRBV7-2,-,-,CASSLEVGSVGEQFF,TGTGCCAGCAGCTTAGAAGTAGGTTCCGTAGGTGAGCAGTTCTTC
TRBJ2-1,TRBV3-1,-,-,CASSQGAYNEQFF,TGTGCCAGCAGCCAAGGGGCCTACAATGAGCAGTTCTTC
TRBJ2-5,TRBV10-3,-,-,CAIRGGALGETQYF,TGTGCCATCAGAGGGGGAGCTTTAGGAGAGACCCAGTACTTC
TRBJ1-2,TRBV5-1,-,-,CASSLAATPQQGGYTF,TGCGCCAGCAGCTTGGCCGCCACTCCTCAACAGGGTGGCTACACCTTC
TRBJ1-4,TRBV9,-,-,CASSGGSGEKLFF,TGTGCCAGCAGCGGAGGGTCGGGGGAAAAACTGTTTTTT
TRBJ2-3,TRBV7-2,-,-,CASRAGTISTDTQYF,TGTGCCAGCAGAGCAGGGACAATTAGCACAGATACGCAGTATTTT
TRBJ2-5,TRBV25-1,-,-,CASSELGTETQYF,TGTGCCAGCAGTGAATTAGGAACGGAGACCCAGTACTTC
TRBJ2-7,TRBV10-2,-,-,CASKVGGYEQYF,TGCGCCAGCAAGGTGGGAGGCTACGAGCAGTACTTC
TRBJ2-2,TRBV2,once,TRBD2,CASSGLAGGGELFF,TGTGCCAGCAGTGGACTAGCGGGAGGAGGGGAGCTGTTTTTT
TRBJ2-5,TRBV7-9,-,TRBD2,CASSRTSGRAGGETQYF,TGTGCCAGCAGCCGGACTAGCGGGAGGGCCGGGGGAGAGACCCAGTACTTC